The 2 T cell receptor beta chains given below trace back to one sample, sequenced in a study of shared clonotypes between healthy human individuals. Libraries were prepared by immunoSEQ multiplex PCR; TCRdb keeps only in-frame clonotypes and omits some of them. This sample has approximately 2.5 million clones, with around nine tenths found just once. Sequencing was carried out using naive CD4+ T cells sorted from blood. The subset is: CD45RA+ positively selected. Receptors were obtained from a man between 18 and 29 years old in good health.

The chain's CDR3 is CASSAKQTPGTKNTEAFF. CDR3 nucleotide sequence: TGTGCCAGCAGCGCGAAACAAACCCCCGGGACAAAGAACACTGAAGCTTTCTTT. The chain recombines TRBV9 with TRBJ1-1; D may be TRBD1 (6 bases). This CDR3 has 18 amino acids. V gave up 3 bases and J gave up 1 base, with 22 bases separating them. CDR1 is SGDLS, CDR2 YYNGEE, per germline.

This clone showed up just once. The sample contains more than one DNA sequence encoding this CDR3. The rearrangement joins TRBV6-5 to TRBJ2-2; D is ambiguous. The CDR3 extends over 12 amino acids. CDR1 is MNHEY, CDR2 SVGAGI, per germline. The germline V and J ends were trimmed by 6 bases and 2 bases, with 4 bases remaining between them. In DNA form, the CDR3 reads TGTGCCAGCAGAGTAAACACCGGGGAGCTGTTTTTT. Translated: CASRVNTGELFF.